This T cell receptor (beta chain) appears in the sequencing data of a study of T cells in Graves' hyperthyroidism and ophthalmopathy. From RNA transcripts, TCR beta CDR3 regions were amplified. Researchers ran a first-round RT-PCR on the TCR CDR3 using the HTBI primer set. TCRdb reanalysed the multiplex PCR reads using MiXCR and keeps one entry per CDR3 protein. The sample has about 740,000 distinct CDR3 sequences; approximately 15% are singletons. Exclusion of patients followed from uncontrolled infection, other autoimmune disease, pregnancy or lactation. This clonotype occurred a few times. Germline V gives CDR1 MNHNS, CDR2 SASEGT. The V and J ends lost 6 bases and 3 bases, in that order; junction bases with no gene match: 6. This CDR3 contains 14 residues.

The chain uses TRBV6-1 and TRBJ1-2; 8 nucleotides align to TRBD1. The specimen was blood. The receptor comes from a woman younger than 35 with Graves' hyperthyroidism. The CDR3 here is CASSAGGAYYGYTF. In nucleotides, the CDR3 is TGTGCCAGCAGCGCAGGGGGCGCATACTATGGCTACACCTTC.